These T cell receptor beta chains were read from a single sample in a study of T cells after yellow fever vaccination. TCRdb processed the 5' RACE reads anew with MiXCR; each CDR3 protein has one entry. The sample carries roughly 150,000 distinct CDR3 sequences, 6.6% recorded once. Sequences were derived from CD4+ T cells sorted from PBMCs, sampled 10 days after the yellow fever booster vaccination. These receptors all stem from a man aged 30 to 39 who received the YFV17D yellow fever vaccine. The CDR3 runs from the conserved cysteine through the conserved F or W. Fields, in order: J gene, clone size, V gene, D gene, CDR3 protein, CDR3 DNA. A D gene is named only where the DNA matches it firmly. A clone size is listed for some rows: how often the clone was seen (once, few, many), or a class if it is expanded.

J gene: TRBJ2-3; clone size: many; V gene: TRBV6-5; D gene: -; CDR3 protein: CASSYPPKNTQYF; CDR3 DNA: TGTGCCAGCAGTTACCCTCCAAAAAATACGCAGTATTTT
J gene: TRBJ2-5; clone size: once; V gene: TRBV6-2/TRBV6-3; D gene: TRBD2; CDR3 protein: CASSRRERWETQYF; CDR3 DNA: TGTGCCAGCAGTAGGCGGGAGAGGTGGGAGACCCAGTACTTC
J gene: TRBJ2-2; clone size: many; V gene: TRBV4-1; D gene: -; CDR3 protein: CASSQDVGELFF; CDR3 DNA: TGCGCCAGCAGCCAAGATGTCGGGGAGCTGTTTTTT
J gene: TRBJ2-3; clone size: many; V gene: TRBV12-3/TRBV12-4; D gene: TRBD2; CDR3 protein: CASSSPGLTTDTQYF; CDR3 DNA: TGTGCCAGCAGTTCTCCGGGACTAACAACAGATACGCAGTATTTT
J gene: TRBJ2-1; clone size: few; V gene: TRBV5-1; D gene: TRBD1; CDR3 protein: CASSLDRTGDEQFF; CDR3 DNA: TGCGCCAGCAGCTTGGATAGGACAGGGGATGAGCAGTTCTTC
J gene: TRBJ2-7; clone size: many; V gene: TRBV3-1; D gene: TRBD2; CDR3 protein: CASSPIAGGPSNEQYF; CDR3 DNA: TGTGCCAGCAGCCCGATAGCGGGAGGGCCCAGCAACGAGCAGTACTTC
J gene: TRBJ1-2; clone size: -; V gene: TRBV5-1; D gene: TRBD1; CDR3 protein: CASSLMGQNGYTF; CDR3 DNA: TGCGCCAGCAGCTTGATGGGACAGAACGGCTACACCTTC
J gene: TRBJ2-1; clone size: many; V gene: TRBV7-2; D gene: TRBD2; CDR3 protein: CASSLGTTSYNEQFF; CDR3 DNA: TGTGCCAGCAGCCTCGGGACTACCTCCTACAATGAGCAGTTCTTC
J gene: TRBJ2-5; clone size: many; V gene: TRBV7-9; D gene: -; CDR3 protein: CASSFHSEQETQYF; CDR3 DNA: TGTGCCAGCAGCTTTCATTCGGAACAAGAGACCCAGTACTTC
J gene: TRBJ2-6; clone size: many; V gene: TRBV10-3; D gene: TRBD1; CDR3 protein: CAISESGQGGANVLTF; CDR3 DNA: TGTGCCATCAGTGAGTCCGGACAGGGGGGAGCCAACGTCCTGACTTTC
J gene: TRBJ2-3; clone size: many; V gene: TRBV7-8; D gene: -; CDR3 protein: CASSIPQATQYF; CDR3 DNA: TGTGCCAGCAGCATCCCGCAGGCCACGCAGTATTTT
J gene: TRBJ2-3; clone size: many; V gene: TRBV7-6; D gene: TRBD2; CDR3 protein: CASSTTSGTGDTQYF; CDR3 DNA: TGTGCCAGCAGCACGACTAGCGGGACCGGAGATACGCAGTATTTT
J gene: TRBJ2-2; clone size: -; V gene: TRBV9; D gene: -; CDR3 protein: CASSVGVATDTGELFF; CDR3 DNA: TGTGCCAGCAGCGTAGGGGTAGCGACTGACACCGGGGAGCTGTTTTTT
J gene: TRBJ2-2; clone size: many; V gene: TRBV4-3; D gene: -; CDR3 protein: CASSQDRGRSGTGELFF; CDR3 DNA: TGCGCCAGCAGCCAAGATCGGGGTAGGAGTGGCACCGGGGAGCTGTTTTTT
J gene: TRBJ2-1; clone size: -; V gene: TRBV5-1; D gene: TRBD2; CDR3 protein: CASSLRGTSGNSAYNEQFF; CDR3 DNA: TGCGCCAGCAGCTTAAGAGGGACTAGCGGGAATTCGGCCTACAATGAGCAGTTCTTC
J gene: TRBJ2-3; clone size: many; V gene: TRBV20-1; D gene: -; CDR3 protein: CSAIPEGRLSTDTQYF; CDR3 DNA: TGCAGTGCTATTCCAGAAGGGCGGCTTAGCACAGATACGCAGTATTTT
J gene: TRBJ2-7; clone size: many; V gene: TRBV27; D gene: -; CDR3 protein: CAGGKGAVDSPSYEQYF; CDR3 DNA: TGTGCCGGAGGGAAGGGGGCGGTCGACAGCCCCTCCTACGAGCAGTACTTC
J gene: TRBJ2-5; clone size: many; V gene: TRBV7-7; D gene: -; CDR3 protein: CASSSGAYPQETQYF; CDR3 DNA: TGTGCTAGCAGTTCGGGAGCCTATCCCCAAGAGACCCAGTACTTC
J gene: TRBJ1-1; clone size: many; V gene: TRBV7-2; D gene: TRBD1; CDR3 protein: CASILEQGANTEAFF; CDR3 DNA: TGTGCCAGCATCCTTGAACAGGGGGCAAACACTGAAGCTTTCTTT
J gene: TRBJ2-2; clone size: many; V gene: TRBV7-9; D gene: TRBD2; CDR3 protein: CASSLYPSGTRGELFF; CDR3 DNA: TGTGCCAGCAGCTTATACCCTAGCGGGACTCGAGGGGAGCTGTTTTTT
J gene: TRBJ2-1; clone size: many; V gene: TRBV27; D gene: -; CDR3 protein: CASSTLDGPRRNEQFF; CDR3 DNA: TGTGCCAGCAGTACCCTAGACGGGCCCCGTCGGAATGAGCAGTTCTTC
J gene: TRBJ1-1; clone size: many; V gene: TRBV29-1; D gene: -; CDR3 protein: CSVEDLQGPGTEAFF; CDR3 DNA: TGCAGCGTTGAAGATCTCCAGGGCCCCGGTACTGAAGCTTTCTTT
J gene: TRBJ2-5; clone size: -; V gene: TRBV7-2; D gene: -; CDR3 protein: CASSPLGSIQETQYF; CDR3 DNA: TGTGCCAGCAGCCCCCTCGGGTCGATACAAGAGACCCAGTACTTC
J gene: TRBJ2-1; clone size: many; V gene: TRBV7-2; D gene: -; CDR3 protein: CASSLYGAGGEQFF; CDR3 DNA: TGTGCCAGCAGCTTATACGGGGCCGGTGGGGAGCAGTTCTTC
J gene: TRBJ2-5; clone size: few; V gene: TRBV20-1; D gene: TRBD2; CDR3 protein: CSASGTSGRETQYF; CDR3 DNA: TGCAGTGCTTCCGGGACTAGCGGGAGAGAGACCCAGTACTTC
J gene: TRBJ2-1; clone size: few; V gene: TRBV7-3; D gene: TRBD1; CDR3 protein: CASSQGQQGEQFF; CDR3 DNA: TGTGCCAGCAGCCAGGGACAGCAGGGTGAGCAGTTCTTC
J gene: TRBJ2-1; clone size: many; V gene: TRBV15; D gene: -; CDR3 protein: CATSRDRGGSYNEQFF; CDR3 DNA: TGTGCCACCAGCAGAGATAGGGGCGGGTCCTACAATGAGCAGTTCTTC
J gene: TRBJ2-5; clone size: many; V gene: TRBV7-8; D gene: -; CDR3 protein: CASSPGGGPETQYF; CDR3 DNA: TGTGCCAGCAGCCCAGGGGGGGGACCAGAGACCCAGTACTTC
J gene: TRBJ2-1; clone size: -; V gene: TRBV4-3; D gene: TRBD2; CDR3 protein: CASSQPGLANHEQFF; CDR3 DNA: TGCGCCAGCAGCCAGCCGGGACTAGCTAATCATGAGCAGTTCTTC
J gene: TRBJ1-4; clone size: -; V gene: TRBV7-2; D gene: -; CDR3 protein: CASSLGGFVTNEKLFF; CDR3 DNA: TGTGCCAGCAGCTTAGGAGGGTTCGTGACTAATGAAAAACTGTTTTTT
J gene: TRBJ1-1; clone size: many; V gene: TRBV6-5; D gene: -; CDR3 protein: CASSSLPGNTEAFF; CDR3 DNA: TGTGCCAGCAGCTCCCTACCAGGGAACACTGAAGCTTTCTTT
J gene: TRBJ2-5; clone size: many; V gene: TRBV7-9; D gene: -; CDR3 protein: CASSSWTAATFQETQYF; CDR3 DNA: TGTGCCAGCAGCTCTTGGACAGCGGCGACCTTCCAAGAGACCCAGTACTTC
J gene: TRBJ2-3; clone size: many; V gene: TRBV29-1; D gene: -; CDR3 protein: CSGDKAGTQYF; CDR3 DNA: TGCAGCGGCGATAAGGCCGGTACGCAGTATTTT
J gene: TRBJ2-2; clone size: many; V gene: TRBV12-3/TRBV12-4; D gene: -; CDR3 protein: CASIQLGGGELFF; CDR3 DNA: TGTGCCAGCATTCAACTGGGGGGCGGGGAGCTGTTTTTT
J gene: TRBJ2-7; clone size: many; V gene: TRBV28; D gene: -; CDR3 protein: CASSFSSYEQYF; CDR3 DNA: TGTGCCAGCAGTTTCTCATCCTACGAGCAGTACTTC
J gene: TRBJ2-7; clone size: many; V gene: TRBV30; D gene: TRBD2; CDR3 protein: CAWELGGRSYEQYF; CDR3 DNA: TGTGCCTGGGAGTTGGGCGGGAGATCCTACGAGCAGTACTTC
J gene: TRBJ2-5; clone size: many; V gene: TRBV5-1; D gene: -; CDR3 protein: CASDTGSRETQYF; CDR3 DNA: TGCGCCAGCGATACAGGGTCGAGGGAGACCCAGTACTTC
J gene: TRBJ2-1; clone size: many; V gene: TRBV5-1; D gene: TRBD2; CDR3 protein: CASSWGHSGSSYNEQFF; CDR3 DNA: TGCGCCAGCAGCTGGGGCCATAGCGGGAGTTCCTACAATGAGCAGTTCTTC
J gene: TRBJ2-1; clone size: many; V gene: TRBV20-1; D gene: TRBD1; CDR3 protein: CSALGQGIYNEQFF; CDR3 DNA: TGCAGTGCCCTGGGACAGGGGATCTACAATGAGCAGTTCTTC
J gene: TRBJ2-7; clone size: many; V gene: TRBV7-8; D gene: -; CDR3 protein: CASSFRFSYEQYF; CDR3 DNA: TGTGCCAGCAGCTTTCGTTTCTCCTACGAGCAGTACTTC
J gene: TRBJ1-4; clone size: -; V gene: TRBV18; D gene: -; CDR3 protein: CASSPPGAANEKLFF; CDR3 DNA: TGTGCCAGCTCACCACCCGGGGCGGCTAATGAAAAACTGTTTTTT